This T cell receptor (beta chain) was identified in a study of identical twins. TCRdb re-analysed the 5' RACE reads in MiXCR, keeping a single row per CDR3 protein. The profile shows under 800,000 distinct CDR3 sequences, about 20% of them singletons. The table lists this clonotype with many counts. The trim removed 1 base at V and 12 bases at J, leaving 6 bases unmatched. This CDR3 has 13 amino acids. Germline V gene sequence: CDR1 SEHNR, CDR2 FQNEAQ (reference sequence). These sequences were also reported in another study, on T cells expressing NK-cell markers. That paper notes: HCMV specificity of expanded NKG2C+ T cell clones remained unclear.

Sample: PBMCs. This clonotype originated in a woman aged 18-29 years in good health. The rearrangement uses TRBV7-9 and TRBJ2-1; 7 bases align to TRBD2. The CDR3 DNA follows: TGTGCCAGCAGCTTAGACCTAGCGGAGGTGCAGTTCTTC. It translates to CASSLDLAEVQFF.